Listed below are T cell receptor beta chains from one sample, sequenced in a study of shared clonotypes between healthy human individuals. Here immunoSEQ multiplex PCR was the method, and the copy in TCRdb shows in-frame clones only, minus some. The sample consists of 2 million to 2.5 million clones, 90% to 96% of them appearing once. Sequencing was carried out using naive CD4+ T cells sorted from blood. All receptors come from a young man in good health. Both conserved end residues are part of each CDR3. Each record gives: D gene, clone size, J gene, V gene, CDR3 DNA, CDR3 protein. A D gene is named only where the DNA matches it firmly. Size tells how often a clone was seen (once, few, many) or the class of an expanded clone, and some rows leave it out.

d_call: -
clone_size: -
j_call: TRBJ1-1
v_call: TRBV2
cdr3_nt: TGTGCCAGCAATAGAGGGGGGACGAACACTGAAGCTTTCTTT
cdr3_aa: CASNRGGTNTEAFF

d_call: -
clone_size: -
j_call: TRBJ1-2
v_call: TRBV7-2
cdr3_nt: TGTGCCAGCAGCTTGGGGGAGTCGGACTACACCTTC
cdr3_aa: CASSLGESDYTF

d_call: -
clone_size: -
j_call: TRBJ1-1
v_call: TRBV2
cdr3_nt: TGTGCCAGCAGTGAAGGGACATTTGGAGCTTTCTTT
cdr3_aa: CASSEGTFGAFF

d_call: -
clone_size: -
j_call: TRBJ2-2
v_call: TRBV30
cdr3_nt: TGTGCCTGGGGGAACACCGGGGAGCTGTTTTTT
cdr3_aa: CAWGNTGELFF

d_call: -
clone_size: few
j_call: TRBJ1-5
v_call: TRBV2
cdr3_nt: TGTGCCAGCAACGGGGTAGGGAATAGCAATCAGCCCCAGCATTTT
cdr3_aa: CASNGVGNSNQPQHF

d_call: -
clone_size: -
j_call: TRBJ2-7
v_call: TRBV27
cdr3_nt: TGTGCCAGCAGTTTATATCGAGCCTCCTACGAGCAGTACTTC
cdr3_aa: CASSLYRASYEQYF

d_call: TRBD1
clone_size: -
j_call: TRBJ1-2
v_call: TRBV6-5
cdr3_nt: TGTGCCAGCAGCCGGGGACAGGGAACATATGGCTACACCTTC
cdr3_aa: CASSRGQGTYGYTF

d_call: TRBD1
clone_size: -
j_call: TRBJ2-2
v_call: TRBV7-3
cdr3_nt: TGTGCCAGCAGCTCACAGGGGTACGGGGAGCTGTTTTTT
cdr3_aa: CASSSQGYGELFF

d_call: -
clone_size: -
j_call: TRBJ1-1
v_call: TRBV28
cdr3_nt: TGTGCCAGCAGTTTACGCCCCGGTAACACTGAAGCTTTCTTT
cdr3_aa: CASSLRPGNTEAFF

d_call: -
clone_size: -
j_call: TRBJ1-5
v_call: TRBV2
cdr3_nt: TGTGCCAGCAGCGAGGGCCTAGGGCCCCAGCATTTT
cdr3_aa: CASSEGLGPQHF

d_call: TRBD1
clone_size: -
j_call: TRBJ1-6
v_call: TRBV30
cdr3_nt: TGTGCCTGGGGGGGACAGGGGGTGTCTTCACCCCTCCACTTT
cdr3_aa: CAWGGQGVSSPLHF

d_call: TRBD2
clone_size: -
j_call: TRBJ2-2
v_call: TRBV18
cdr3_nt: TGTGCCAGCTCACCCCCAGGACTAGCGGTTAACACCGGGGAGCTGTTTTTT
cdr3_aa: CASSPPGLAVNTGELFF

d_call: -
clone_size: -
j_call: TRBJ1-6
v_call: TRBV5-4
cdr3_nt: TGTGCCAGCAGCAACGTCCTGGATTCACCCCTCCACTTT
cdr3_aa: CASSNVLDSPLHF

d_call: TRBD1
clone_size: -
j_call: TRBJ1-2
v_call: TRBV6-1
cdr3_nt: TGTGCCAGCAGACTTGGGACAGGAGCTAACTATGGCTACACCTTC
cdr3_aa: CASRLGTGANYGYTF

d_call: -
clone_size: once
j_call: TRBJ1-1
v_call: TRBV10-3
cdr3_nt: TGTGCCGTTACAGGAAGGAACACTGAAGCTTTCTTT
cdr3_aa: CAVTGRNTEAFF

d_call: -
clone_size: -
j_call: TRBJ1-2
v_call: TRBV4-1
cdr3_nt: TGCGCCAGCAGCCAAGACGGGGGGCTCTGGGGCTACACCTTC
cdr3_aa: CASSQDGGLWGYTF

d_call: TRBD1
clone_size: -
j_call: TRBJ2-2
v_call: TRBV4-1
cdr3_nt: TGCGCCAGCAGGCTAGGGACAGGGGATTTCGGGGAGCTGTTTTTT
cdr3_aa: CASRLGTGDFGELFF

d_call: TRBD1
clone_size: -
j_call: TRBJ1-5
v_call: TRBV19
cdr3_nt: TGTGCCAGTAGTATCGCTGGACAGGGAGTGTCACGGCAGCCCCAGCATTTT
cdr3_aa: CASSIAGQGVSRQPQHF

d_call: -
clone_size: -
j_call: TRBJ1-2
v_call: TRBV5-6
cdr3_nt: TGTGCCAGCAGGAGGGACGGGGACTATGGCTACACCTTC
cdr3_aa: CASRRDGDYGYTF

d_call: -
clone_size: -
j_call: TRBJ1-3
v_call: TRBV7-9
cdr3_nt: TGTGCCAGCAGCCGGCCACAGGGATCTGGAAACACCATATATTTT
cdr3_aa: CASSRPQGSGNTIYF

d_call: -
clone_size: -
j_call: TRBJ1-1
v_call: TRBV11-2
cdr3_nt: TGTGCCAGCAGCTTAATCATGAACACTGAAGCTTTCTTT
cdr3_aa: CASSLIMNTEAFF

d_call: -
clone_size: -
j_call: TRBJ1-1
v_call: TRBV10-3
cdr3_nt: TGTGCCATCAGTGTTTGGGAGTACACTGAAGCTTTCTTT
cdr3_aa: CAISVWEYTEAFF

d_call: -
clone_size: -
j_call: TRBJ1-2
v_call: TRBV6-1
cdr3_nt: TGTGCCAGCAGTGATATCGGCAGGGGTAACTATGGCTACACCTTC
cdr3_aa: CASSDIGRGNYGYTF

d_call: -
clone_size: -
j_call: TRBJ2-6
v_call: TRBV9
cdr3_nt: TGTGCCAGCAGCGTAGGAGGGGAAGTCTCTGGGGCCAACGTCCTGACTTTC
cdr3_aa: CASSVGGEVSGANVLTF

d_call: -
clone_size: -
j_call: TRBJ2-1
v_call: TRBV5-8
cdr3_nt: TGTGCCAGCGGCCGGCAGGGGTCCTACAATGAGCAGTTCTTC
cdr3_aa: CASGRQGSYNEQFF

d_call: -
clone_size: -
j_call: TRBJ2-5
v_call: TRBV4-3
cdr3_nt: TGCGCCAGCAGCCAGGCCAGGGCAGAGACCCAGTACTTC
cdr3_aa: CASSQARAETQYF

d_call: TRBD2
clone_size: -
j_call: TRBJ2-3
v_call: TRBV18
cdr3_nt: TGTGCCAGCTCACCTCTGGCGGGGGGGCCTTCAGATACGCAGTATTTT
cdr3_aa: CASSPLAGGPSDTQYF

d_call: -
clone_size: -
j_call: TRBJ1-2
v_call: TRBV5-1
cdr3_nt: TGCGCCAGCAGCTCCGGGCGGGACACCTCGTGGGGCTACACCTTC
cdr3_aa: CASSSGRDTSWGYTF

d_call: TRBD1
clone_size: -
j_call: TRBJ2-5
v_call: TRBV10-3
cdr3_nt: TGTGCCATCAGTGAGCCGGGGACAGAAGACAGGGAGACCCAGTACTTC
cdr3_aa: CAISEPGTEDRETQYF

d_call: TRBD2
clone_size: -
j_call: TRBJ2-2
v_call: TRBV5-6
cdr3_nt: TGTGCCAGCAGCTGGACTAGCGGGCCCGGGGAGCTGTTTTTT
cdr3_aa: CASSWTSGPGELFF

d_call: -
clone_size: once
j_call: TRBJ1-1
v_call: TRBV27
cdr3_nt: TGTGCCAGCAGGCACGTACCCTTCCGGGACACCGAGAACACTGAAGCTTTCTTT
cdr3_aa: CASRHVPFRDTENTEAFF

d_call: -
clone_size: -
j_call: TRBJ2-3
v_call: TRBV5-1
cdr3_nt: TGCGCCAGCAATGGGGGGAAGACAGATACGCAGTATTTT
cdr3_aa: CASNGGKTDTQYF

d_call: -
clone_size: -
j_call: TRBJ2-1
v_call: TRBV7-9
cdr3_nt: TGTGCCAGCAGCTTAGGCAGGGCCTCCTACAATGAGCAGTTCTTC
cdr3_aa: CASSLGRASYNEQFF

d_call: -
clone_size: -
j_call: TRBJ2-2
v_call: TRBV19
cdr3_nt: TGTGCCAGTAGGGAAGACACCTACGGGAGCTCGGGCACCGGGGAGCTGTTTTTT
cdr3_aa: CASREDTYGSSGTGELFF

d_call: -
clone_size: -
j_call: TRBJ1-1
v_call: TRBV10-3
cdr3_nt: TGTGCCATCGCCGACCTCCCGGGCGGGATGAACACTGAAGCTTTCTTT
cdr3_aa: CAIADLPGGMNTEAFF

d_call: -
clone_size: -
j_call: TRBJ1-2
v_call: TRBV28
cdr3_nt: TGTGCCAGCACTCTAGGAGGGAAGGGTTATGGCTACACCTTC
cdr3_aa: CASTLGGKGYGYTF

d_call: -
clone_size: -
j_call: TRBJ2-7
v_call: TRBV4-2
cdr3_nt: TGTGCCAGCAGCCAAGGGCTAGGGGGACGCGGAGTCGGCTACGAGCAGTACTTC
cdr3_aa: CASSQGLGGRGVGYEQYF

d_call: -
clone_size: -
j_call: TRBJ2-3
v_call: TRBV5-1
cdr3_nt: TGCGCCAGCAGCCCTGGGGGTCTAGGAGGTAGCACAGATACGCAGTATTTT
cdr3_aa: CASSPGGLGGSTDTQYF

d_call: TRBD1
clone_size: once
j_call: TRBJ1-1
v_call: TRBV9
cdr3_nt: TGTGCCAGCAGCGTTGCGGGGGACAGGGGCTACACTGAAGCTTTCTTT
cdr3_aa: CASSVAGDRGYTEAFF

d_call: TRBD1
clone_size: -
j_call: TRBJ2-2
v_call: TRBV10-3
cdr3_nt: TGTGCCATCAGTGGGGGGACAGCTCGGGGCGGGGAGCTGTTTTTT
cdr3_aa: CAISGGTARGGELFF

d_call: -
clone_size: -
j_call: TRBJ1-3
v_call: TRBV2
cdr3_nt: TGTGCCAGCAGTGACAGAGACTCTGGAAACACCATATATTTT
cdr3_aa: CASSDRDSGNTIYF

d_call: TRBD2
clone_size: -
j_call: TRBJ2-7
v_call: TRBV28
cdr3_nt: TGTGCCAGCAGTCACTTCAACGGGGGGGCCTACGAGCAGTACTTC
cdr3_aa: CASSHFNGGAYEQYF

d_call: -
clone_size: -
j_call: TRBJ1-4
v_call: TRBV9
cdr3_nt: TGTGCCAGCAGCGCTAATCGCAGGGGTTCTACAACTAATGAAAAACTGTTTTTT
cdr3_aa: CASSANRRGSTTNEKLFF

d_call: -
clone_size: -
j_call: TRBJ1-6
v_call: TRBV19
cdr3_nt: TGTGCCAGTAGGTGGACCGAGAATTCACCCCTCCACTTT
cdr3_aa: CASRWTENSPLHF